These T cell receptor beta chains were read from a single sample in a study of T cells in Graves' hyperthyroidism and ophthalmopathy. MiXCR, applied by TCRdb to the multiplex PCR reads, yields one record per CDR3 protein. The table has roughly 400,000 distinct CDR3 sequences, more than 13% seen once. The source material was blood. The receptors originated from a man in his fifties with Graves' ophthalmopathy. Both conserved end residues are part of each CDR3. A D gene is named only where the DNA matches it firmly. For some rows the clone size is stated as once, few or many, or as a class when expanded; others skip it.

size	V	D	J	DNA	CDR3
many	TRBV5-1	TRBD2	TRBJ2-1	TGCGCCAGCAGCCCGGAGGGGGGTAGCGGGAGGAATGAGCAGTTCTTC	CASSPEGGSGRNEQFF
many	TRBV3-1	TRBD2	TRBJ2-3	TGTGCCAGCAGCCAGGGACTAGCGACAGATACGCAGTATTTT	CASSQGLATDTQYF
many	TRBV5-1	.	TRBJ2-1	TGCGCCAGCAGCTTGGGCCAGATGACTTACTACAATGAGCAGTTCTTC	CASSLGQMTYYNEQFF
few	TRBV5-4	TRBD2	TRBJ2-2	TGTGCCAGCAGCTCCCCTGGACTAGCGGGGTACCTAAACACCGGGGAGCTGTTTTTT	CASSSPGLAGYLNTGELFF
many	TRBV30	.	TRBJ1-2	TGTGCCTGGAGTTTTGGGGACGGGAGCTATGGCTACACCTTC	CAWSFGDGSYGYTF
many	TRBV7-2	TRBD2	TRBJ2-1	TGTGCCAGCAGCTTTTGGACTAGCGGGAGCTTTTGGATATCTGAGCAGTTCTTC	CASSFWTSGSFWISEQFF
many	TRBV7-9	.	TRBJ1-6	TGTGCCAGCAGCTCTACCCAGGGAAATTCACCCCTCCACTTT	CASSSTQGNSPLHF
many	TRBV7-2	TRBD2	TRBJ2-5	TGTGCCAGCAGCTTAGGACTAGCGGGAGGCCAAGAGACCCAGTACTTC	CASSLGLAGGQETQYF
many	TRBV28	TRBD1	TRBJ2-7	TGTGCCAGCAGGCCGGGACAGGGGGCTAACGAGCAGTACTTC	CASRPGQGANEQYF
many	TRBV3-1	TRBD2	TRBJ2-1	TGTGCCAGCAGCCAAGAGGGGACTAGCTTAGATGAGCAGTTCTTC	CASSQEGTSLDEQFF
many	TRBV7-8	.	TRBJ1-2	TGTGCCAGCAGCTTAGCGGAGGGGATCGGTGGCTACACCTTC	CASSLAEGIGGYTF
.	TRBV20-1	.	TRBJ2-3	TGCAGTGCTAAACGCTCCCAAACGACAGATACGCAGTATTTT	CSAKRSQTTDTQYF